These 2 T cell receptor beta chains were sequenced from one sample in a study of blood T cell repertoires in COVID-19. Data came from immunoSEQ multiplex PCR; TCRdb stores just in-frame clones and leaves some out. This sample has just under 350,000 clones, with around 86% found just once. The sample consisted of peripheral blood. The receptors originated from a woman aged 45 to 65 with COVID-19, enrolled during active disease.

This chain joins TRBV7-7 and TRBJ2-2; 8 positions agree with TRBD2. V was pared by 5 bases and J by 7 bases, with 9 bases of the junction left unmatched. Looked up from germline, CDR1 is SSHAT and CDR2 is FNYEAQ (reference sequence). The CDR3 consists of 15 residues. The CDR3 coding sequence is TGTGCCAGCAGCGTGGGGACTAGTAAGAACGGGGAGCTGTTTTTT. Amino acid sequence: CASSVGTSKNGELFF.

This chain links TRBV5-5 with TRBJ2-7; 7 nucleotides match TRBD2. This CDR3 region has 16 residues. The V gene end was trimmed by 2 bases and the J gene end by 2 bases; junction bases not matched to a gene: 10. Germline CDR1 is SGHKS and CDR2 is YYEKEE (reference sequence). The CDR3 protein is CASSLRLAVPTYEQYF. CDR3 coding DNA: TGTGCCAGCAGCTTACGCCTAGCGGTCCCTACCTACGAGCAGTACTTC.